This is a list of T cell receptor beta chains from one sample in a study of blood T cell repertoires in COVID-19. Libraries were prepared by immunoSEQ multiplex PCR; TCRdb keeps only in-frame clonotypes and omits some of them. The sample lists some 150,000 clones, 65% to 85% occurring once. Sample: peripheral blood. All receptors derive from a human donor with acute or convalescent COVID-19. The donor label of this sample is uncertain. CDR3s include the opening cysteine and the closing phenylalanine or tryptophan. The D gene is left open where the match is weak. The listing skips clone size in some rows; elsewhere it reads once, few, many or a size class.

TGTGCCAGCAGTGATGCAGGGCGAAACTATGGCTACACTTTC	CASSDAGRNYGYTF	.	TRBV2	TRBJ1-2	.
TGCGCCAGCAGCTTACAGGGGGCGGATGAGCAGTACTTC	CASSLQGADEQYF	.	TRBV5-1	TRBJ2-7	TRBD1
TGTGCCAGCAGTGACGGTAGCAATCAGCCCCAGCATTTT	CASSDGSNQPQHF	once	TRBV6-1	TRBJ1-5	.
TGTGCCAGCAGCTCCACCGGGACTAGCGGGGGAGATACGCAGTATTTT	CASSSTGTSGGDTQYF	.	TRBV7-8	TRBJ2-3	TRBD2
TGTGCCAGTAGTATAGATGTCCCCGGGTGGACCGGGGAGCTGTTTTTT	CASSIDVPGWTGELFF	.	TRBV19	TRBJ2-2	.
TGTGCCAGCAGCCCGCCGGGGGGGGGAGTAAGCACAGATACGCAGTATTTT	CASSPPGGGVSTDTQYF	.	TRBV7-9	TRBJ2-3	TRBD2
TGCGCCAGCAGCCCCGCGGGGGGGCCAAACACCGGGGAGCTGTTTTTT	CASSPAGGPNTGELFF	.	TRBV4-1	TRBJ2-2	TRBD2
TGTGCCAGCGGGAGTAGGCAGATGAACACTGAAGCTTTCTTT	CASGSRQMNTEAFF	.	TRBV6-5	TRBJ1-1	.
TGTGCCAGCAGCGTCGACGGGAATTCACCCCTCCACTTT	CASSVDGNSPLHF	.	TRBV7-9	TRBJ1-6	.
TGCGCCAGCAGCTTGGGGCCCCAAGGGGCGGGACAAGAGACCCAGTACTTC	CASSLGPQGAGQETQYF	.	TRBV5-1	TRBJ2-5	.
TGTGCCAGCAGCTTAGAAAGGGGGCCCACTGAAGCTTTCTTT	CASSLERGPTEAFF	.	TRBV11-2	TRBJ1-1	TRBD1
TGCAGCGTTGCCCCGCAGGGTAGCTCCTACGAGCAGTACTTC	CSVAPQGSSYEQYF	.	TRBV29-1	TRBJ2-7	.
TGTGCCAGCAGCCAAACGACAGGGAGCTATGGCTACACCTTC	CASSQTTGSYGYTF	.	TRBV7-9	TRBJ1-2	TRBD1
TGTGCCAGTAGTACCAGGGGGAGCGAGCAGTACTTC	CASSTRGSEQYF	few	TRBV19	TRBJ2-7	TRBD1
TGCGCCAGCAGCTTACCGGGACAAAATGAAAAACTGTTTTTT	CASSLPGQNEKLFF	.	TRBV5-1	TRBJ1-4	.
TGTGCCAGCAGCTTTGTGGGCGCCTATGGCTACACCTTC	CASSFVGAYGYTF	.	TRBV11-2	TRBJ1-2	.
TGTGCCAGCAGCTTGGGACGACTAGCGGGGAACACAGATACGCAGTATTTT	CASSLGRLAGNTDTQYF	once	TRBV5-6	TRBJ2-3	TRBD2
TGTGCCAGTGAAGGACAGGGTGGCCAGCCCCAGCATTTT	CASEGQGGQPQHF	.	TRBV19	TRBJ1-5	TRBD1
TGTGCCAGCAGAGCGCCCGGGTCTTACACCTACGAGCAGTACTTC	CASRAPGSYTYEQYF	few	TRBV27	TRBJ2-7	.
TGTGCCAGCAGCGGCCCCCTTGGAGGGAGGGGAGAAAAACTGTTTTTT	CASSGPLGGRGEKLFF	few	TRBV9	TRBJ1-4	.
TGTGCCAGTAGTACCCACAGGGGTACGGGCCAAGAGACCCAGTACTTC	CASSTHRGTGQETQYF	few	TRBV19	TRBJ2-5	TRBD1
TGTGCCAGTAGCATAGTCTATGGTGGGCCCCAGCATTTT	CASSIVYGGPQHF	few	TRBV19	TRBJ1-5	.
TGTGCCAGCAGAGGTTCCGGGACAGGTTACGAGCAGTACTTC	CASRGSGTGYEQYF	.	TRBV28	TRBJ2-7	TRBD1
TGCGCCAGCAGCTTGGGGGACAAGGCCCCTGGCTACACCTTC	CASSLGDKAPGYTF	.	TRBV5-1	TRBJ1-2	.
TGCAGCGTTGGACAGGGGGTTGAAAAACTGTTTTTT	CSVGQGVEKLFF	.	TRBV29-1	TRBJ1-4	TRBD1
TGTGCCAGCAGTTGGGGACAGGGGTATAATTCACCCCTCCACTTT	CASSWGQGYNSPLHF	.	TRBV11-2	TRBJ1-6	TRBD1
TGTGCCAGCGGTACCGGGACAGGAGGCCGGACTAATGAAAAACTGTTTTTT	CASGTGTGGRTNEKLFF	.	TRBV5-6	TRBJ1-4	TRBD1
TGTGCCAGCAGCTTAGAGTCTGGGGCAGGAACTAATGAAAAACTGTTTTTT	CASSLESGAGTNEKLFF	.	TRBV7-9	TRBJ1-4	.
TGTGCCATCAGTGAGTCGCGACAGGCCTATGGCTACACCTTC	CAISESRQAYGYTF	few	TRBV10-3	TRBJ1-2	.
TGCGCCAGCAGCTTGGCGGGGGGGCGCACGAACACCGGGGAGCTGTTTTTT	CASSLAGGRTNTGELFF	.	TRBV5-1	TRBJ2-2	TRBD2
TGTGCCAGCAGTCAACCGACAGGGGCCACCGGGGAGCTGTTTTTT	CASSQPTGATGELFF	.	TRBV28	TRBJ2-2	TRBD1
TGTGCCAGCAGTTCCGGTTATGGCTACACCTTC	CASSSGYGYTF	few	TRBV28	TRBJ1-2	.
TGTGCCAGCACAACAGGGGACAGGATGTGGAGAGGTGAAGCTTTCTTT	CASTTGDRMWRGEAFF	.	TRBV21-1	TRBJ1-1	.
TGCGCCAGCAGCTCCGGACTAGCGGGGTACAATGAGCAGTTCTTC	CASSSGLAGYNEQFF	.	TRBV4-1	TRBJ2-1	TRBD2
TGCGCCAGCAGCTTGGCCATGGGGACTAGCGGAGTCTACGAGCAGTACTTC	CASSLAMGTSGVYEQYF	.	TRBV5-1	TRBJ2-7	TRBD2
TGTGCCAGCAGTGAATATGGGACAGGGGGAAACACCATATATTTT	CASSEYGTGGNTIYF	.	TRBV25-1	TRBJ1-3	TRBD1
TGTGCCAGCACCCCTGGGGGGGTGAACACTGAAGCTTTCTTT	CASTPGGVNTEAFF	once	TRBV3-1/TRBV3-2	TRBJ1-1	.
TGTGCCAGCAGCTTATTGACTAGCGGGAGGGAGCCGAGGTTCTTC	CASSLLTSGREPRFF	.	TRBV5-4	TRBJ2-1	TRBD2
TGTGCCAGCAGTGAAGGTCTGGGGGCGGGTGAAAAACTGTTTTTT	CASSEGLGAGEKLFF	.	TRBV6-1	TRBJ1-4	.
TGTGCCAGCAGCCTGGGGACAGGGAGTACCTACGAGCAGTACTTC	CASSLGTGSTYEQYF	once	TRBV5-4	TRBJ2-7	TRBD1
TGTGCCAGCAGTTACGGGAGGGGTGAAAAACTGTTTTTT	CASSYGRGEKLFF	.	TRBV6-5	TRBJ1-4	.